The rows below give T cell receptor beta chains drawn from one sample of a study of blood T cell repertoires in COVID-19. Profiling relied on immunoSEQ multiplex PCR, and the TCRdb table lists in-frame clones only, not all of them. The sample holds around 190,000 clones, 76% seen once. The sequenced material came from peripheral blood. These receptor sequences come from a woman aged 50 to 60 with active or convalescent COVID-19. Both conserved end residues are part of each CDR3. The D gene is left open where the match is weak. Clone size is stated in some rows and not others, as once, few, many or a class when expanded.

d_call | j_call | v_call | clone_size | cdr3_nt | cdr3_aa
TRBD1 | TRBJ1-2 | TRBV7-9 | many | TGTGCCAGCAGCTTAGGGGACAGGGGTCTCTATGGCTACACCTTC | CASSLGDRGLYGYTF
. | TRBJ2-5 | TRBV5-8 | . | TGTGCCAGCAGCTTGGGACAGCTCAAAGAGACCCAGTACTTC | CASSLGQLKETQYF
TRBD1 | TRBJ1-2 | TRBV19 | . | TGTGCCAGTAGTCCGGGGACAGGGGATGGCTACACCTTC | CASSPGTGDGYTF
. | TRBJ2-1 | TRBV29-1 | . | TGCAGCGCTACCAATCGGGGGATCGACAATGAGCAGTTCTTC | CSATNRGIDNEQFF
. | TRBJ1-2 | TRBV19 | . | TGTGCCAGTAGTATGGACCTCAGGGATTCTTATAACTATGGCTACACCTTC | CASSMDLRDSYNYGYTF
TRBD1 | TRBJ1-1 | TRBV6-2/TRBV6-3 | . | TGTGCCAGCAGTTACCCCTGGAACCAGGGGGGGAACACTGAAGCTTTCTTT | CASSYPWNQGGNTEAFF
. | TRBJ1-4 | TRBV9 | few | TGTGCCAGCAGCGGGGGGCCTGCAACTAATGAAAAACTGTTTTTT | CASSGGPATNEKLFF
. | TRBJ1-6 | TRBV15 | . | TGTGCCACCAGCAGAGATCTAGAGACCTCACCCCTCCACTTT | CATSRDLETSPLHF
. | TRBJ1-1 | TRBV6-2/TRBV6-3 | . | TGTGCCAGCAGTCAGGTGAACACTGAAGCTTTCTTT | CASSQVNTEAFF
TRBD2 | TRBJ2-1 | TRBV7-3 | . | TGTGCCAGCAGCTTAAGGGCGGGAGCTGGCGACAATGAGCAGTTCTTC | CASSLRAGAGDNEQFF
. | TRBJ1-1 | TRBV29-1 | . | TGCAGCGCCGAGCGGGGGCTTATGAACACTGAAGCTTTCTTT | CSAERGLMNTEAFF
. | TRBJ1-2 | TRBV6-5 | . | TGTGCCAGCAGTCACAGGGTTGAGGACTATGGCTACACCTTC | CASSHRVEDYGYTF
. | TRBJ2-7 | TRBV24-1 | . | TGTGCCACCAGTGCCGGAACAGGGAGCTCCTACGAGCAGTACTTC | CATSAGTGSSYEQYF
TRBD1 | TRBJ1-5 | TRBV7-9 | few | TGTGCCAGCAGCTTAGCGACAGGGGATTATAGCAATCAGCCCCAGCATTTT | CASSLATGDYSNQPQHF
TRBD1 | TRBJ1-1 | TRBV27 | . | TGTGCCAGCAGTCCCCCGGGACAGGGAACGCATGGGAGAGACACTGAAGCTTTCTTT | CASSPPGQGTHGRDTEAFF
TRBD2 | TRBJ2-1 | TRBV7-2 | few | TGTGCCAGCAGCATAGCGGGAGGGAGGGACAATGAGCAGTTCTTC | CASSIAGGRDNEQFF
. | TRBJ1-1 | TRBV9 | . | TGTGCCAGCAGCGTAGGGGGGAGGACTGAAGCTTTCTTT | CASSVGGRTEAFF
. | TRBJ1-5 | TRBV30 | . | TGTGCCTGGAGTGAAAACTATAGCAATCAGCCCCAGCATTTT | CAWSENYSNQPQHF
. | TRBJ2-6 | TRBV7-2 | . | TGTGCCAGCAGCTCCTCTCCTACTAGAGCTGGGGCCAACGTCCTGACTTTC | CASSSSPTRAGANVLTF
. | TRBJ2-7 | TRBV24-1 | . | TGTGCCACCAGTGCGGGCTACGAGCAGTACTTC | CATSAGYEQYF
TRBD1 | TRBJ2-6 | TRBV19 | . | TGTGCCAGTAGTATAGCCACAGGGGGTCGGCCTGGGGCCAACGTCCTGACTTTC | CASSIATGGRPGANVLTF
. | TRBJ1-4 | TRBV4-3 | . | TGCGCCAGCAGCCAGCAGTTTAGGGGGGAAAAACTGTTTTTT | CASSQQFRGEKLFF
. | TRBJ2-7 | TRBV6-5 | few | TGTGCCAGCGGGGCTAGGGGCTACGAGCAGTACTTC | CASGARGYEQYF
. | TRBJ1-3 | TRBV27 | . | TGTGCCAGCAGTTCCGGGACATCTGGAAACACCATATATTTT | CASSSGTSGNTIYF
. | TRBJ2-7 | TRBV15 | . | TGTGCCACCAGCAGAGAGGGAGGGGGCTACGAGCAGTACTTC | CATSREGGGYEQYF
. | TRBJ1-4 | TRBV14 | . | TGTGCCAGCAGCCAAGGGTCCGCAGCCAGGCCTGAAAAACTGTTTTTT | CASSQGSAARPEKLFF
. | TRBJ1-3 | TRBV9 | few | TGTGCCAGCAGCGTAGACAGCTCTGGAAACACCATATATTTT | CASSVDSSGNTIYF
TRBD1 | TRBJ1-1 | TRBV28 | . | TGTGCCAGCAGTTTAGGACAGGGGCACGATGGGGAGGACACTGAAGCTTTCTTT | CASSLGQGHDGEDTEAFF
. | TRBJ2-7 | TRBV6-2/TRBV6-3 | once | TGTGCCAGCAGTTACTCCGCCTACGAGCAGTACTTC | CASSYSAYEQYF
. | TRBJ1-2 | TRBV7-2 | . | TGTGCCAGCATCATAACGACAGCCTCCTATGGCTACACCTTC | CASIITTASYGYTF
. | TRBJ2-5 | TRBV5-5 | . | TGTGCCAGCAGCAGGACACTGCAGGGGACCCAGTACTTC | CASSRTLQGTQYF
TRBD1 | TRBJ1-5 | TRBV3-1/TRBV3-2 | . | TGTGCCAGCAGTCAGGACAGGGGCCAGCCCCAGCATTTT | CASSQDRGQPQHF
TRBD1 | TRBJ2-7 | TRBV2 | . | TGTGCCAGCAGTCAACAGGGGACGGCCTACGAGCAGTACTTC | CASSQQGTAYEQYF
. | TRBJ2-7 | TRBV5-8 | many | TGTGCCAGCCTGGGGCAGGGGGGTCTGGACGAGCAGTACTTC | CASLGQGGLDEQYF
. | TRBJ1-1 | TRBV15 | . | TGTGCCACCAGCAGAGGAGCGGTGGGAAACACTGAAGCTTTCTTT | CATSRGAVGNTEAFF
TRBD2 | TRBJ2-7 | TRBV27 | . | TGTGCCAGCACCAAATCCGGGGGGACCTACGAGCAGTACTTC | CASTKSGGTYEQYF
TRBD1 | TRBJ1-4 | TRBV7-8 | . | TGTGCCAGCAGCGTATCCGGGACAGTTAATGAAAAACTGTTTTTT | CASSVSGTVNEKLFF
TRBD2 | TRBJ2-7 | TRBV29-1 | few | TGCAGCGTAAAGGGGACTAGCGGGAGTGAGTACGAGCAGTACTTC | CSVKGTSGSEYEQYF
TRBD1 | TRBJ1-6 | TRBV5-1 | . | TGCGCCAGCTCCACAGGGGAATCACCCCTCCACTTT | CASSTGESPLHF
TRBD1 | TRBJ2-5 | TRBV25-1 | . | TGTGCCAGCAGTGAATATAGGACAGGGGGCGCGGAAGAGACCCAGTACTTC | CASSEYRTGGAEETQYF
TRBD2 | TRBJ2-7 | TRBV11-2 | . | TGTGCCAGCAGCTTAGAAGGCGGGGGGGTTTCCTACGAGCAGTACTTC | CASSLEGGGVSYEQYF
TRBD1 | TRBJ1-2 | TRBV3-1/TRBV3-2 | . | TGTGCCAGCAGCGGGACAGGGGGCTCCTATGGCTACACCTTC | CASSGTGGSYGYTF
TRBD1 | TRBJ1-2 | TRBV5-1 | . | TGCGCCAGCAGCACGGTACTACAGGGGGCTGGCTACACCTTC | CASSTVLQGAGYTF
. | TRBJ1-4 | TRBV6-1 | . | TGTGCCAGCAGTGAAATGGCAGGGAACCTTGCAACTAATGAAAAACTGTTTTTT | CASSEMAGNLATNEKLFF
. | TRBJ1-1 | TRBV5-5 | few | TGTGCCAGCAGCTTGGGAGGGAGGGGGAGCTACACTGAAGCTTTCTTT | CASSLGGRGSYTEAFF
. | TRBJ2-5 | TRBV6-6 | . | TGTGCCAGCAGTTACGACGAGTCGGGAGAGACCCAGTACTTC | CASSYDESGETQYF
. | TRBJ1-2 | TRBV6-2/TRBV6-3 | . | TGTGCCAGCAGTTACCCGGGGAGGGCCGATGACTACACCTTC | CASSYPGRADDYTF
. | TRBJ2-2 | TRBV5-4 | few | TGTGCCAGCAAATGGGACACAGCGAACACCGGGGAGCTGTTTTTT | CASKWDTANTGELFF
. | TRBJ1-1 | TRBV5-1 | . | TGCGCCAGCAGCTTCGCCCAAGGAGACACTGAAGCTTTCTTT | CASSFAQGDTEAFF
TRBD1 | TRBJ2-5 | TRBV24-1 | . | TGTGCCACCAGTGATTTCTTAGGGGGGGACAGGGCAACCAAGGGTCAAGAGACCCAGTACTTC | CATSDFLGGDRATKGQETQYF
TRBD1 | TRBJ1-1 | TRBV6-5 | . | TGTGCCAGCAGCCCCCCGGGACAGACTGAAGCTTTCTTT | CASSPPGQTEAFF
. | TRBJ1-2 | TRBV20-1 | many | TGCAGTGCTAGTCAGGGGAGGGACTATGGCTACACCTTC | CSASQGRDYGYTF
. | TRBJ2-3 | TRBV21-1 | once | TGTGCCAGCAGCCGAAGGGGGACGATGCGGAGCACAGATACGCAGTATTTT | CASSRRGTMRSTDTQYF
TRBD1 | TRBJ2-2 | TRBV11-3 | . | TGTGCCAGCAGCTTTCCTTCAGGGGGCGCTGGCACCGGGGAGCTGTTTTTT | CASSFPSGGAGTGELFF